The 25 T cell receptor beta chains listed next were all sequenced from one sample in a study of regulatory T cells in long-lasting Graves disease. Arm-PCR of CDR3 regions with iRepertoire HTBI primers generated TCR beta libraries. TCRdb reprocessed the multiplex PCR reads with MiXCR, giving one entry per CDR3 protein. Of about 540,000 distinct CDR3 sequences listed, roughly 14% are singletons. Time point denoted: newly diagnosed GD, antithyroid drugs for less than 3 months. From RNA extracted from PBMCs, the TCR library was made. The sample also formed part of further work on T cells in Graves' hyperthyroidism and ophthalmopathy.

The source material was peripheral blood mononuclear cells (PBMCs), sampled at new diagnosis, from a patient treated with antithyroid drugs. Receptors originate from a man aged 25-40 years with Graves disease.

This clonotype was seen more than once but under ten times. The J gene is TRBJ1-6, the V gene TRBV7-2, with D uncertain. The CDR3 is 15 residues long. Trimming pared 0 bases from V and 7 bases from J, leaving 10 bases between. Germline loops: CDR1 SGHTA, CDR2 FQGNSA. The CDR3 reads CASSLAEAVNSPLHF. The CDR3 bases are TGTGCCAGCAGCTTAGCCGAGGCAGTGAATTCACCCCTCCACTTT.

This clonotype was recorded at least ten times. This sequence joins TRBV24-1 and TRBJ1-1; D may be TRBD1 (5 bases). V dropped 8 bases and J dropped 4 bases, with 16 bases sitting between them. CDR3 length: 14 amino acids. CDR1 and CDR2 (germline): KGHDR, SFDVKD. CDR3: CATTGRDVSTEAFF. The CDR3 DNA sequence: TGTGCCACCACGGGCCGGGACGTCAGCACTGAAGCTTTCTTT.

With respect to this clonotype: Its ends do not fully match the called genes, so a read error is possible. This chain joins TRBV5-1 and TRBJ1-2; D gene uncertain. The CDR3 totals 14 residues. Germline V gives CDR1 SGHRS, CDR2 YFSETQ. CDR3 sequence: CASSLYAPNYGYAF. CDR3 DNA: TGCGCCAGCAGCTTGTACGCACCTAACTATGGCTACGCCTTC.

As regards this clonotype: One end of the junction fails to match germline, which may point to a read error. The V and J genes are TRBV29-1 and TRBJ2-7; D may be TRBD2 (5 bases). The CDR3 totals 9 residues. CDR1 is SQVTM and CDR2 is ANQGSEA in the germline V gene. The CDR3 DNA follows: TGCAGCGGCTGCGGGCCGCCTGCTTTC. This encodes CSGCGPPAF.

In this sample, this clonotype turned up many times. The rearrangement joins TRBV2 to TRBJ2-7; D perhaps matches TRBD2 (6 bases). Trimming left V 2 bases short and J 4 bases short, with 12 bases between. The CDR3 length is 14 residues. Germline CDR1 SNHLY, CDR2 FYNNEI. The CDR3 nucleotides are TGTGCCAGCAGTGAAAACGGGGGTATGTACGAGCAGTACTTC. Encoded protein: CASSENGGMYEQYF.

Turning to this clonotype: A much larger clone differs by one base, so this may be a read error. The chain employs TRBV27 and TRBJ2-1; 7 positions match TRBD2. Germline loops: CDR1 MNHEY, CDR2 SMNVEV (reference sequence). V shed 3 bases and J 6 bases; nucleotides not matched to a gene: 11. CDR3 size: 16 residues. CDR3 residues: CASSLTPASGRNEQFF. Here the CDR3 DNA reads TGTGCCAGCAGTTTGACCCCGGCTAGCGGTCGCAATGAGCAGTTCTTC.

This clonotype was found a few times. The chain employs TRBV10-2 and TRBJ2-3; TRBD2 agrees at 11 bases. The V and J ends lost 7 bases and 4 bases, in that order; junction bases with no gene match: 10. The germline V gene encodes CDR1 WSHSY and CDR2 SAAADI. The length of the CDR3 is 16 residues. The CDR3 DNA reads as TGCGCCAGCAAGCTGGCTAGCGGGAGGAGAGCAGATACGCAGTATTTT. This codes for CASKLASGRRADTQYF.

At least ten counts were recorded for this clonotype. The rearrangement joins TRBV11-2 to TRBJ1-2; possibly TRBD1 for D (5 bases). The CDR3 spans 13 residues. From germline, CDR1 is SGHAT and CDR2 FQNNGV. V lost 1 base and J 7 bases, leaving 10 bases between the germline ends. This CDR3 reads CASSLGGARGYTF. The CDR3 coding sequence is TGTGCCAGCAGCTTAGGTGGGGCGCGTGGCTACACCTTC.

This clonotype appeared many times. This chain joins TRBV20-1 and TRBJ2-5; TRBD1 matches 11 bases. From germline, CDR1 is DFQATT and CDR2 SNEGSKA (reference sequence). V shed 8 bases, J shed 5 bases, and the junction held 10 bases outside the gene matches. This CDR3 is built from 14 residues. The CDR3 DNA reads as TGCAGTATCTCCGGGGACAGGGGGTCGGAGACCCAGTACTTC. This encodes CSISGDRGSETQYF.

The table lists this clonotype with a few counts. The V gene is TRBV30, the J gene TRBJ1-4, with 8 bases fitting TRBD1. V lost 2 bases to trimming and J lost 8 bases; unmatched junction nucleotides: 13. The CDR3 extends over 16 amino acids. From germline, CDR1 is GTSNPN and CDR2 SVGIG (reference sequence). CDR3 nucleotide sequence: TGTGCCTGGAGTTTAACAGGGGGAGCATCGAGAGAAAAACTGTTTTTT. Protein product: CAWSLTGGASREKLFF.

In this sample, this clonotype turned up many times. The V and J genes are TRBV7-2 and TRBJ1-2, with D hard to call. Trimming pared 2 bases from V and 5 bases from J, leaving 12 bases between. Germline loops: CDR1 SGHTA, CDR2 FQGNSA. The CDR3 is 14 amino acids. The CDR3 region is CASSLMPRLYGYTF. The DNA for the CDR3 is TGTGCCAGCAGCTTAATGCCCAGGCTGTATGGCTACACCTTC.

The chain is built from TRBV7-9 and TRBJ2-5; 7 bases fit TRBD2. The CDR3 consists of 16 residues. Germline V gene lookup returns CDR1 SEHNR and CDR2 FQNEAQ (reference sequence). V lost 5 bases to trimming and J lost 4 bases; unmatched junction nucleotides: 13. CDR3 coding DNA: TGTGCCAGCAGCCCAAGACTAGCCGGTTCTCGAGAGACCCAGTACTTC. It translates to CASSPRLAGSRETQYF.

This clonotype was observed many times. Here the CDR3 reads CASSDWEAATQYF. CDR3 in DNA: TGTGCCAGCAGTGATTGGGAAGCAGCTACGCAGTATTTT. This rearrangement joins TRBV2 to TRBJ2-3; the D is unclear. The CDR3 extends over 13 amino acids. Looked up from germline, CDR1 is SNHLY and CDR2 is FYNNEI. The ends were cut back, 3 bases at V and 8 bases at J, with 12 bases in the middle.

This clonotype has ten or more counts. The chain employs TRBV12-5 and TRBJ2-2; a possible D gene is TRBD2 (5 bases). V gave up 0 bases and J gave up 6 bases, with 5 bases separating them. Germline V gene lookup returns CDR1 LGHNT and CDR2 FRNRAP. The CDR3 totals 13 residues. The CDR3 region is CASGLVSAGELFF. CDR3 coding DNA: TGTGCTAGTGGTTTGGTTAGCGCCGGGGAGCTGTTTTTT.

This sequence joins TRBV18 and TRBJ1-4, with D unclear. CDR3 size: 15 residues. Germline V gene sequence: CDR1 KGHSH, CDR2 LQKENI. V shed 2 bases and J shed 4 bases, with 11 bases lying between them. CDR3 in amino acids: CASSPYEGFNEKLFF. The DNA of the CDR3 is TGTGCCAGCTCACCATATGAGGGATTTAATGAAAAACTGTTTTTT.

This clonotype was observed at least ten times. The V gene is TRBV7-3, the J gene TRBJ2-1; 10 nucleotides agree with TRBD1. The CDR3 is 18 amino acids. Germline V gene data show CDR1 as SGHTA and CDR2 as FQGTGA. The trim removed 0 bases at V and 3 bases at J, leaving 8 bases unmatched. This chain's CDR3 is CASSLTLLGQGYYNEQFF. In nucleotides, the CDR3 is TGTGCCAGCAGCTTAACCCTCCTGGGACAGGGGTACTACAATGAGCAGTTCTTC.

V gene TRBV7-9 combines with J gene TRBJ2-5; tentatively, D is TRBD1 or TRBD2 (5 bases each). The CDR3 has 15 amino acids. Trimming took 0 bases from V and 1 from J, leaving 9 bases between them. The germline V gene has CDR1 SEHNR and CDR2 FQNEAQ (reference sequence). CDR3 residues: CASSLAGDSQETQYF. DNA for the CDR3: TGTGCCAGCAGCTTAGCGGGAGACAGCCAAGAGACCCAGTACTTC.

This clonotype was seen many times. The chain has TRBV2 and TRBJ2-6, with a weak D call TRBD2 (5 bases). V shed 6 bases and J shed 0 bases, with 12 bases lying between them. This CDR3 comprises 16 residues. Germline V gene data show CDR1 as SNHLY and CDR2 as FYNNEI. CDR3 in amino acids: CASRESGGSGANVLTF. In nucleotides, the CDR3 is TGTGCCAGCAGGGAGTCAGGAGGCTCTGGGGCCAACGTCCTGACTTTC.

The chain carries TRBV6-1 and TRBJ1-5; 11 bases align to TRBD1. Germline CDR1 reads MNHNS; CDR2 reads SASEGT. The CDR3 extends over 16 amino acids. V was pared by 6 bases and J by 1 base, with 5 bases of the junction left unmatched. For the CDR3, the DNA is TGTGCCAGCAGGAGGACAGGGGGCGGAAGCAATCAGCCCCAGCATTTT. It is translated as CASRRTGGGSNQPQHF.

Only one count was recorded for this clonotype. The V and J genes are TRBV5-1 and TRBJ2-1, with 7 positions matching TRBD2. Looked up from germline, CDR1 is SGHRS and CDR2 is YFSETQ. The CDR3 is 15 amino acids. Unmatched junction bases numbered 6, after V lost 0 bases and J lost 6 bases. DNA for the CDR3: TGCGCCAGCAGCTTGGGCGGGAGTATGGGCAATGAGCAGTTCTTC. It is translated as CASSLGGSMGNEQFF. Supplemented by reference TRBV5-1 and TRBJ2-1, the full variable domain reads KAGVTQTPRYLIKTRGQQVTLSCSPISGHRSVSWYQQTPGQGLQFLFEYFSETQRNKGNFPGRFSGRQFSNSRSEMNVSTLELGDSALYLCASSLGGSMGNEQFFGPGTRLTVL.

There are many counts of this clonotype. V usage is TRBV3-1 and J usage is TRBJ2-5; possibly TRBD1 for D (6 bases). Germline values: CDR1 LGHDT, CDR2 YNNKEL (reference sequence). V lost 8 bases and J 5 bases, leaving 21 bases between the germline ends. The CDR3 is 15 amino acids. The CDR3 sequence is CASSRMRSRGETQYF. The DNA of the CDR3 is TGTGCCAGCTCAAGAATGAGGTCCAGGGGTGAGACCCAGTACTTC.

This clonotype was detected a few times. The chain recombines TRBV25-1 with TRBJ2-1, with D tentatively TRBD2 (5 bases). The germline V gene encodes CDR1 MGHDK and CDR2 SYGVNS. CDR3 length equals 18 residues. The V end was cut by 2 bases, the J end by 7 bases, with 24 bases between. CDR3 sequence reads: CASSELSRYFGKDNEQFF. DNA for the CDR3: TGTGCCAGCAGTGAACTATCCCGCTACTTCGGGAAGGATAATGAGCAGTTCTTC.

The V gene is TRBV9, the J gene TRBJ2-4; D might be TRBD2 (5 bases). With 3 bases removed from V and 1 base from J, the gap between germline ends came to 11 bases. Germline CDR1 is SGDLS and CDR2 is YYNGEE. This CDR3 spans 15 amino acids. The chain's CDR3 is CASSEGGPAKNIQYF. CDR3 bases: TGTGCCAGCAGCGAGGGCGGGCCGGCCAAAAACATTCAGTACTTC. The full variable domain, rest sourced from reference TRBV9 and TRBJ2-4, is DSGVTQTPKHLITATGQRVTLRCSPRSGDLSVYWYQQSLDQGLQFLIQYYNGEERAKGNILERFSAQQFPDLHSELNLSSLELGDSALYFCASSEGGPAKNIQYFGAGTRLSVL.

This chain connects TRBV18 to TRBJ2-4, with D tentatively TRBD1 or TRBD2 (5 bases each). Germline values: CDR1 KGHSH, CDR2 LQKENI. The CDR3 extends over 15 amino acids. Trimming removed 3 bases from V and 1 base from J, with 10 bases in between. The CDR3 nucleotides are TGTGCCAGCTCACCCCCCGGGGCGGCCAAAAACATTCAGTACTTC. It encodes CASSPPGAAKNIQYF.

This clonotype was counted only a few times. This sequence joins TRBV20-1 and TRBJ2-3, with a possible D match to TRBD2 (5 bases). The CDR3 totals 12 residues. V was pared by 5 bases and J by 5 bases, with 11 bases between. Germline CDR1 is DFQATT and CDR2 is SNEGSKA (reference sequence). The CDR3 is CSALYRGDTQYF. The CDR3 nucleotides read TGCAGTGCTTTATACCGGGGAGATACGCAGTATTTT.